This T cell receptor (beta chain) stems from a study of T-cell reconstitution after alpha-beta-depleted transplantation in children listed by TCRdb under 2016. About the study as a whole: The study quantitatively tracked T-cell immune reconstitution after TCRalphabeta/CD19-depleted allogeneic hematopoietic cell transplantation in children using TCR repertoire profiling.

The library relied on PCR. TCRdb records Illumina HiSeq 2500 as the sequencer. Molecular barcoding was employed in the preparation of TCR libraries, with unique molecular identifiers being used to normalize TCRbeta repertoire quantification. Clones were called with MiXCR by TCRdb after fastp trimmed the public reads at Q25, and only in-frame beta chains were retained. Merged by CDR3 protein, the rows form single entries marked with the most common genes and DNA. The sample records approximately 1,000,000 distinct CDR3 sequences, about 30% of which are singletons. In total, the top ten clones hold 28% of the sample. Inclusive of the bounding cysteine and phenylalanine, the CDR3 is 16 residues long. CDR3 DNA is the only sequence kept; it has 48 bases, read in frame from the first base. At the junction V is shortened by 2 bases and J by 0 bases, with 10 bases in between. From the germline V gene, CDR1 is SGHVS and CDR2 is FQNEAQ.

A remark on this clonotype: The antigen it recognizes is unknown. Base quality data are lacking; no much larger clone is found one base away.

The sample's treatment or condition label, in plain terms: allogeneic hematopoietic cell transplantation with graft depleted of TCRalphabeta T cells and CD19 B cells. Transplant recipients were children who received TCRalphabeta/CD19-depleted allogeneic hematopoietic cell grafts. What the work shows at the level of the full study, not this receptor alone: Over the following months the frequencies of hyperexpanded clones went down, and after one year T-cell counts and TCRbeta diversity were mostly credited to newly produced T cells. The apparently early recovery of alphabetaT-cell counts about two months after transplant reportedly depended on only several hundred rapidly expanded clones that came from non-depleted graft cells. The high TCRbeta diversity at day 60 in some patients was ascribed to recipient T cells and intrathymic progenitors that had survived conditioning.

This receptor was taken from a boy under two years old who had a stem cell transplant for SCID, so the T cells may come from the graft donor. The chain uses TRBV7-8 and TRBJ1-4; TRBD1 might be the D gene, on 6 matching bases. The sequences come from PBMCs, mostly from graft donor cells, collected 360 days after TCRalphabeta/CD19-depleted stem cell transplant. The base sequence is TGTGCCAGCAGCTTACAGGGGTCTACAACTAATGAAAAACTGTTTTTT. Translated, this gives CASSLQGSTTNEKLFF.